Following are 3 T cell receptor beta chains from one sample sequenced in a study of a mutant IDH1 vaccine in newly diagnosed glioma. Clones were sequenced by immunoSEQ multiplex PCR, and TCRdb holds only the in-frame ones, with some missing. The sample holds 59,000 or so clones; about 91% are singletons and the top ten take 2.6%. The sample's time point: baseline, week 1 (first vaccination visit). Treatment noted: pre-vaccination baseline after standard-of-care therapy. Sequencing used PBMCs, obtained from a glioma patient treated with radiotherapy, temozolomide or both. Source of these receptors: a man aged 45-65 years with glioma.

This sequence joins TRBV2 and TRBJ2-7; no firm D call. CDR3 length: 14 residues. Germline CDR1 and CDR2: SNHLY and FYNNEI. The V gene lost 6 bases and the J gene lost 2 bases, with 14 bases spanning the gap. The CDR3 region is CASRGGYPPYEQYF. The CDR3 coding sequence is TGTGCCAGCAGGGGCGGATATCCCCCCTACGAGCAGTACTTC. Using reference TRBV2 and TRBJ2-7 for the parts outside the CDR3, the full variable domain is EPEVTQTPSHQVTQMGQEVILRCVPISNHLYFYWYRQILGQKVEFLVSFYNNEISEKSEIFDDQFSVERPDGSNFTLKIRSTKLEDSAMYFCASRGGYPPYEQYFGPGTRLTVT.

The chain joins TRBV9 to TRBJ2-3, with 8 bases matching TRBD2. This CDR3 is built from 15 residues. J lost 1 base, V lost 2 bases, and 3 bases had no gene match. From germline, CDR1 is SGDLS and CDR2 YYNGEE. The CDR3 loop is CASSVKAGGTDTQYF. DNA for the CDR3: TGTGCCAGCAGCGTTAAAGCGGGAGGCACAGATACGCAGTATTTT.

The chain recombines TRBV29-1 with TRBJ2-7; D remains ambiguous. CDR3 size: 12 residues. Germline V CDR1 and CDR2: SQVTM, ANQGSEA. The V end was cut by 5 bases, the J end by 0 bases, with 8 bases between. This chain's CDR3 is CSVLQSSYEQYF. CDR3 bases: TGCAGCGTTTTGCAGAGCTCCTACGAGCAGTACTTC.